Each of the 8 T cell receptor beta chains below was sequenced from the same sample in a study of CXCR3-negative and CXCR3-positive naive CD8 T cells. TRB cDNA was prepared as libraries by UMI-labeled 5' RACE. TCRdb reanalyzed the 5' RACE reads and collapses them to one entry per CDR3 protein, without DNA. In total, the table holds tens of thousands of distinct CDR3 sequences. Sequences were obtained from memory CD8+ T cells from blood. The source is a human donor in good health. Some clones in this sample may be carry-over from other donors' samples.

This rearrangement joins TRBV7-9 to TRBJ2-5. This CDR3 is built from 12 residues. Per the germline V gene, CDR1 is SEHNR and CDR2 is FQNEAQ (reference sequence). CDR3 loop: CASSLAGETQYF.

This chain connects TRBV27 to TRBJ2-7; TCRdb proposes TRBD2, but this gene call is untestable without DNA. The germline gives CDR1 MNHEY, CDR2 SMNVEV (reference sequence). The CDR3 runs to 13 residues. The CDR3 here is CASSLPSGNEQYF.

V gene TRBV6-6 combines with J gene TRBJ2-2; the TCRdb D gene call, TRBD1, has no DNA to confirm it. The CDR3 consists of 17 residues. Germline lookup yields CDR1 MNHNY and CDR2 SVGAGI (reference sequence). The CDR3 protein is CASSYSLTGTSDGELFF.

This chain links TRBV12-3 or TRBV12-4 with TRBJ2-5; TCRdb's D call, TRBD1, is unchecked because there is no DNA. The CDR3 loop spans 14 amino acids. This CDR3 reads CASYLGTGGETQYF.

The rearrangement links TRBV9 to TRBJ2-3; the TCRdb call, TRBD2, lacks DNA for checking. CDR3 length: 15 residues. Germline V lookup: CDR1 SGDLS, CDR2 YYNGEE. The CDR3 loop reads CASISGSWDSDTQYF. The full variable domain, with the rest looked up from reference TRBV9 and TRBJ2-3, is DSGVTQTPKHLITATGQRVTLRCSPRSGDLSVYWYQQSLDQGLQFLIQYYNGEERAKGNILERFSAQQFPDLHSELNLSSLELGDSALYFCASISGSWDSDTQYFGPGTRLTVL.

The CDR3 loop reads CASSPTGQVKNIQYF. This rearrangement joins TRBV19 to TRBJ2-4; TCRdb names TRBD1, which stays unverified in the absence of DNA. Germline-derived CDR1 and CDR2 are LNHDA and SQIVND (reference sequence). The CDR3 totals 15 residues.

The rearrangement joins TRBV6-1 to TRBJ2-7. This CDR3 contains 14 residues. Germline CDR1 MNHNS, CDR2 SASEGT. The CDR3 sequence: CASSPRGVSYEQYF.

V is TRBV12-3 or TRBV12-4 and J is TRBJ2-1; as DNA is missing, the TRBD2 call by TCRdb cannot be tested. The CDR3 sequence is 16 residues long. The CDR3 spells CASSFISGGGYNEQFF.